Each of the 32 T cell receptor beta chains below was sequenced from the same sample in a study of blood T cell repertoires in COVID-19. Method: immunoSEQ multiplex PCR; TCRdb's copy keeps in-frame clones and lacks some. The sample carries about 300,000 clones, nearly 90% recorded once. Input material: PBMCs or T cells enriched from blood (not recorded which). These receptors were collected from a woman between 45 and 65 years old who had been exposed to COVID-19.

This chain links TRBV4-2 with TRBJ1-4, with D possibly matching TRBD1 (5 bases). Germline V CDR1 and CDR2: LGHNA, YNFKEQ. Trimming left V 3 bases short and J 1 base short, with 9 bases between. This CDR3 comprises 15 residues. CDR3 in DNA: TGTGCCAGCAGCCACGATGACAGAACTAATGAAAAACTGTTTTTT. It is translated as CASSHDDRTNEKLFF.

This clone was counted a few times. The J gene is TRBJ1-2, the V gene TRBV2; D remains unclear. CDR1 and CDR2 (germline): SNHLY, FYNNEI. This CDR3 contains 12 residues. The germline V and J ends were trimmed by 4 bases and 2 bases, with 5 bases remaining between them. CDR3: CASSVQNYGYTF. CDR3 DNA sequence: TGTGCCAGCAGTGTACAGAACTATGGCTACACCTTC.

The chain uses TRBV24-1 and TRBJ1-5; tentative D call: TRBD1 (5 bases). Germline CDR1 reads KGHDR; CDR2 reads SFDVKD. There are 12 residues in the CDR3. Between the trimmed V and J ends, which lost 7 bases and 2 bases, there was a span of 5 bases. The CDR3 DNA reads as TGTGCCACCAGCAGGGGCAATCAGCCCCAGCATTTT. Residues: CATSRGNQPQHF.

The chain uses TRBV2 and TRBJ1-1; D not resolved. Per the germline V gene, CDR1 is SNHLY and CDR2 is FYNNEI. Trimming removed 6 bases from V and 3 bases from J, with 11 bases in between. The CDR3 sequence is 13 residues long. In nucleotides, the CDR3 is TGTGCCAGCAGCCCACTCGTCGACACTGAAGCTTTCTTT. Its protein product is CASSPLVDTEAFF.

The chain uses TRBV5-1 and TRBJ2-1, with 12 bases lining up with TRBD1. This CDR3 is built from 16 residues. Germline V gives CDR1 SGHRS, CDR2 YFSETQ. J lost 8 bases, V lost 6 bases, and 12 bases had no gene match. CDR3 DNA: TGCGCCAGCACTCCGCAACCGGGACAGGGGGCTCATGAGCAGTTCTTC. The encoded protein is CASTPQPGQGAHEQFF.

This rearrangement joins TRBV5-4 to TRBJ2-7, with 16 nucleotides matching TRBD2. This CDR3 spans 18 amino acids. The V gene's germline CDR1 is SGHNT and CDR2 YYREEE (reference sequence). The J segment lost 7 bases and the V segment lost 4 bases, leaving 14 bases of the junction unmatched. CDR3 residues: CASSQNAGTSGGAGEQYF. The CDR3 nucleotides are TGTGCCAGCAGCCAGAACGCCGGGACTAGCGGGGGGGCCGGGGAGCAGTACTTC.

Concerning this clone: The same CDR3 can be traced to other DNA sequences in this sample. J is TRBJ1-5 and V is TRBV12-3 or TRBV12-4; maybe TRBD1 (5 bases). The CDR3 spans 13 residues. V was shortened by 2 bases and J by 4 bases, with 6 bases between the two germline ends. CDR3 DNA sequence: TGTGCCAGCAGTTTAACAGGTAATCAGCCCCAGCATTTT. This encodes CASSLTGNQPQHF.

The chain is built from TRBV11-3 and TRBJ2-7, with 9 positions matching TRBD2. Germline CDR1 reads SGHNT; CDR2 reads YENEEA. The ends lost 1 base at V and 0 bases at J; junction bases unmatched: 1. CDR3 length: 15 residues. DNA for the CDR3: TGTGCCAGCAGCTTAGGTAGCGGGGGCTCCTACGAGCAGTACTTC. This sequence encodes CASSLGSGGSYEQYF.

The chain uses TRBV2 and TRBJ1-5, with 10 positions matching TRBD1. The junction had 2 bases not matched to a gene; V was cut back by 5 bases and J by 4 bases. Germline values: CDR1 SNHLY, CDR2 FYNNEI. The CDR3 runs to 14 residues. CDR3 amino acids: CASSSGQGNQPQHF. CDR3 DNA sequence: TGTGCCAGCAGTTCGGGACAGGGGAATCAGCCCCAGCATTTT.

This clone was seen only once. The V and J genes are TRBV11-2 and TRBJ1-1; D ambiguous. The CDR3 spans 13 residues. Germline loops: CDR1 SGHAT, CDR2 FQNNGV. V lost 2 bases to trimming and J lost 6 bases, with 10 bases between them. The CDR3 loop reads CASSLLSIAEAFF. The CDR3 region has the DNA TGTGCCAGCAGCTTACTTTCCATAGCTGAAGCTTTCTTT.

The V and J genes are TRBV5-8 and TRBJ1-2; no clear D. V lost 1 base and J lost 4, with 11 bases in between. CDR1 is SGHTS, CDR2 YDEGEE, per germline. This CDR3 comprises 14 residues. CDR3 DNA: TGTGCCAGCAGCTTGCCGGCCTCGGGCTATGGCTACACCTTC. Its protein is CASSLPASGYGYTF.

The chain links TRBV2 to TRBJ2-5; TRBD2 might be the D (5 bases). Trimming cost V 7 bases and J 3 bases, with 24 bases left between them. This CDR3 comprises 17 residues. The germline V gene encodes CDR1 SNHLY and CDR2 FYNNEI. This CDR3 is CASNGKKVAPTKETQYF. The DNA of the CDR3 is TGTGCCAGCAATGGAAAGAAGGTAGCTCCGACTAAAGAGACCCAGTACTTC.

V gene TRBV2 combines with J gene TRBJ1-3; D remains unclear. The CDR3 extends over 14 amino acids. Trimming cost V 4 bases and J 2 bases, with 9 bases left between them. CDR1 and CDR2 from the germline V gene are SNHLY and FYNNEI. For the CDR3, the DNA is TGTGCCAGCAGTGCTTTAGTAGCTGGAAACACCATATATTTT. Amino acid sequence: CASSALVAGNTIYF.

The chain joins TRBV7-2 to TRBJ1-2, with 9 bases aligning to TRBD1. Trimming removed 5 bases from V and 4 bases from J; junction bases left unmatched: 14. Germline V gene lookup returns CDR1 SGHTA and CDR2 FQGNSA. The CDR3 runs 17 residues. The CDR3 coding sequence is TGTGCCAGCAGCCTACAGGGGGCAGACGACACTTTCTATGGCTACACCTTC. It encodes CASSLQGADDTFYGYTF.

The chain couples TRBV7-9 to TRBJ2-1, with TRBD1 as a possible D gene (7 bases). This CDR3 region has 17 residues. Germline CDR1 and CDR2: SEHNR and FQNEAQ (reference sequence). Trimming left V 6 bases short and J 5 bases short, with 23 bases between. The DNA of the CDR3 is TGTGCCAGCAGAACGAAAGCATCCGGCAGGGGGGACAATGAGCAGTTCTTC. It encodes CASRTKASGRGDNEQFF.

Here the CDR3 reads CASGTSGGVKQYF. The CDR3 coding sequence is TGTGCCAGCGGCACTAGCGGGGGTGTCAAGCAGTACTTC. The chain carries TRBV3-1 (or the pseudogene TRBV3-2) and TRBJ2-7; the match to TRBD2 covers 11 bases. CDR3 size: 13 residues. Germline V gene sequence: CDR1 LGHDT, CDR2 YNNKEL (reference sequence). With 8 bases clipped from V and 8 bases from J, the junction kept 8 bases outside the gene matches.

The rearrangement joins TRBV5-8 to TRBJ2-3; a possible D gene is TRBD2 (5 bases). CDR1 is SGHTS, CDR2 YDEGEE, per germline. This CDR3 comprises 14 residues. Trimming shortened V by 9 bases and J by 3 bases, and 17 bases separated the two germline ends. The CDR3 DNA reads TGTGCCAAAGCGTCCCGGGGTAGTACAGATACGCAGTATTTT. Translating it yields CAKASRGSTDTQYF.

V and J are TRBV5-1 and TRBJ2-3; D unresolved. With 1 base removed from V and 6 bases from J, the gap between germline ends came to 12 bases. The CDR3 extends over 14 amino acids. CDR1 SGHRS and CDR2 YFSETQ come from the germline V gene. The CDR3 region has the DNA TGCGCCAGCAGCTTGACAGAACCGGCGGATACGCAGTATTTT. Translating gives CASSLTEPADTQYF.

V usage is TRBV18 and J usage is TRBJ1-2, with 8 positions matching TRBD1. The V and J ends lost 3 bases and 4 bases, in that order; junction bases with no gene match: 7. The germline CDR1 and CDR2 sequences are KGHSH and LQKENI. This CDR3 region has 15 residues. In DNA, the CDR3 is TGTGCCAGCTCACCCTCCCAAACAGGGGGCTATGGCTACACCTTC. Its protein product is CASSPSQTGGYGYTF.

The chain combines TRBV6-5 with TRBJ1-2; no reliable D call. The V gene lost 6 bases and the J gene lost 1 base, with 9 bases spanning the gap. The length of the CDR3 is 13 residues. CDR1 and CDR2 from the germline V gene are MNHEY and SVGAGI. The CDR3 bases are TGTGCCAGCAGCTTGACTGATAACTATGGCTACACCTTC. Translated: CASSLTDNYGYTF.

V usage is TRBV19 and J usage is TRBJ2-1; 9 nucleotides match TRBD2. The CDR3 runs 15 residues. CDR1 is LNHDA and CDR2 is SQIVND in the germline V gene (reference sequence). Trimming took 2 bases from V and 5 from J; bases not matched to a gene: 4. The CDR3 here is CASSIRLAADNEQFF. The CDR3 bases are TGTGCCAGTAGTATAAGACTAGCGGCAGACAATGAGCAGTTCTTC.

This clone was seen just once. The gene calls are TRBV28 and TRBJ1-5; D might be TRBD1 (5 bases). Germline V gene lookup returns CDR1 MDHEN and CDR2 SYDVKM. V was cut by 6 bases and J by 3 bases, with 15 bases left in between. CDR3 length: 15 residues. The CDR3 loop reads CASRTPPGPNQPQHF. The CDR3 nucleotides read TGTGCCAGCAGAACCCCCCCAGGGCCCAATCAGCCCCAGCATTTT. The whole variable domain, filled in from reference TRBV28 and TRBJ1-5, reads DVKVTQSSRYLVKRTGEKVFLECVQDMDHENMFWYRQDPGLGLRLIYFSYDVKMKEKGDIPEGYSVSREKKERFSLILESASTNQTSMYLCASRTPPGPNQPQHFGDGTRLSIL.

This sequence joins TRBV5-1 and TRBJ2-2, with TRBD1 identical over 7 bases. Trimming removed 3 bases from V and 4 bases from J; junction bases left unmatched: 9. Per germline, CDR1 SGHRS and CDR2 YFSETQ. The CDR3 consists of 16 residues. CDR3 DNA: TGCGCCAGCAGCTCATCCGGGACAGAGGGCACCGGGGAGCTGTTTTTT. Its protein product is CASSSSGTEGTGELFF.

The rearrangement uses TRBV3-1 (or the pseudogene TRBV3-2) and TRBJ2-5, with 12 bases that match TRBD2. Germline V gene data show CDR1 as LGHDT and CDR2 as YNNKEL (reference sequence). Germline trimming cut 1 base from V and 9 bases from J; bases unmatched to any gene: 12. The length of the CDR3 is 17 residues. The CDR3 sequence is CASSQAGFRLAGGSQYF. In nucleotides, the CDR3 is TGTGCCAGCAGCCAAGCCGGGTTCAGGCTAGCGGGGGGGTCCCAGTACTTC.

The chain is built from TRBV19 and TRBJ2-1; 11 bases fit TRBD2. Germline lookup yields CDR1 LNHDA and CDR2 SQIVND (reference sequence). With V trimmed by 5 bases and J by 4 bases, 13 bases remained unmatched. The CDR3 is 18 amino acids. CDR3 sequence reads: CASSSLTSGDPYYNEQFF. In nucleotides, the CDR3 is TGTGCCAGTAGTTCCCTGACTAGCGGGGACCCTTATTACAATGAGCAGTTCTTC.

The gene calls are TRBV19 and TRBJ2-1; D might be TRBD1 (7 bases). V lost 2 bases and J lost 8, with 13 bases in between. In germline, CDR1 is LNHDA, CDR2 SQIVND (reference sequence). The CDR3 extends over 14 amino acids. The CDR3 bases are TGTGCCAGTAGTATATCGACAGGGAGGTATGAGCAGTTCTTC. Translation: CASSISTGRYEQFF.

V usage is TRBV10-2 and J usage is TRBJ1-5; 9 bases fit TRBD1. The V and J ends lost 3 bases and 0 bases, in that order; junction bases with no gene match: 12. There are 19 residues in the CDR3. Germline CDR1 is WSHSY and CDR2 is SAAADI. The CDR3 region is CASSDLGQGWVYSNQPQHF. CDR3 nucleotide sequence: TGCGCCAGCAGTGATTTGGGACAGGGATGGGTTTATAGCAATCAGCCCCAGCATTTT.

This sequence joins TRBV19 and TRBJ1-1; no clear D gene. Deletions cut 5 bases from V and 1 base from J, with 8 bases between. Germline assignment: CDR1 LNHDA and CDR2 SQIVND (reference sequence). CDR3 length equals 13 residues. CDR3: CASSDRGNTEAFF. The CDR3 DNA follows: TGTGCCAGTAGTGACCGGGGGAACACTGAAGCTTTCTTT.

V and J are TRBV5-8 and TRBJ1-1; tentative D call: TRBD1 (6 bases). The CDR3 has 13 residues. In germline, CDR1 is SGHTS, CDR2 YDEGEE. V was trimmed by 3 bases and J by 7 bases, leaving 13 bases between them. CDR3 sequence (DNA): TGTGCCAGCAGCTATAACAGGGTTGGTGAAGCTTTCTTT. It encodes CASSYNRVGEAFF. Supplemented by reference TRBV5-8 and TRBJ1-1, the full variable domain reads EAGVTQSPTHLIKTRGQQATLRCSPISGHTSVYWYQQALGLGLQFLLWYDEGEERNRGNFPPRFSGRQFPNYSSELNVNALELEDSALYLCASSYNRVGEAFFGQGTRLTVV.

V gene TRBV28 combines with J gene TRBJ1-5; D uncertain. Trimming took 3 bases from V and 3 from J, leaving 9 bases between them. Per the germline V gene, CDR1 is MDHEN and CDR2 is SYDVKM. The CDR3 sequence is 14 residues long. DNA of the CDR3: TGTGCCAGCAGTTTGGGCCCCTACAATCAGCCCCAGCATTTT. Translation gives CASSLGPYNQPQHF.

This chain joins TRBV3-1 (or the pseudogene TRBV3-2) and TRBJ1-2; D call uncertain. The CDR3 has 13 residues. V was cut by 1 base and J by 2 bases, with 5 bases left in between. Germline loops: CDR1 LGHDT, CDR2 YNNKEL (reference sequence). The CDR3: CASSQVQNYGYTF. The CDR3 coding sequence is TGTGCCAGCAGCCAAGTCCAGAACTATGGCTACACCTTC.

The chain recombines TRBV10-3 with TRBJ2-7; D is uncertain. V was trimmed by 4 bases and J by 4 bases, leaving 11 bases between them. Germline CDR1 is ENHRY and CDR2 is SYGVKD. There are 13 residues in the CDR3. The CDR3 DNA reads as TGTGCCATCAGTGCGGTCTCATCATACGAGCAGTACTTC. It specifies CAISAVSSYEQYF.